The present TCR beta chain was sequenced within a study of high-grade serous ovarian cancer treatment subgroups. Study-wide context: On average, more than 14,000 reads and 6,000 to 7,500 unique TCR beta rearrangements were obtained per sample. General observations from the study: Repertoire similarity ranged roughly 0.1 to 0.79 between tumors of one patient.

On this clone itself: Its antigen is undetermined.

Tumor samples were obtained before definitive surgery or chemotherapy. V was shortened by 2 bases and J by 10 bases, with 10 bases between the two germline ends. Germline CDR1 reads SGHKS; CDR2 reads YYEKEE (reference sequence). The CDR3 is made up of 12 amino acids. Clones were sequenced by immunoSEQ multiplex PCR, and TCRdb holds only the in-frame ones, with some missing. Counted here are more than 15,000 clones, approximately 71% occurring once; the ten biggest clones make up approximately 4.5%. The sample comprised tumor tissue. The gene calls are TRBV5-5 and TRBJ2-1; no definite D call. The TCR sequence derives from a human donor with high-grade serous ovarian cancer. The CDR3, as DNA: TGTGCCAGCAGCTTATCAGACACAGAGCAGTTCTTC. Residues: CASSLSDTEQFF.